This entry describes one TCR beta chain. No antigen is known for it. This specimen belongs to a study of cytomegalovirus exposure and HLA in healthy donors. Study in general: The roughly 670 first-cohort repertoires shared a platform with the approximately 120 validation repertoires, as reported in a later analysis. Study-wide results and limits: Most TCR sequences showed up rarely, but some public TCRs showed up in many donors. Accounts indicate the classifier identified cytomegalovirus status with strong specificity and sensitivity.

The method was immunoSEQ multiplex PCR; TCRdb's version includes in-frame clones alone and lacks a portion of them. The profile shows around 61,000 clones, 90% to 95% of them singletons. The CDR3 is 16 residues long. Germline loops: CDR1 MGHRA, CDR2 YSYEKL. The ends lost 1 base at V and 6 bases at J; junction bases unmatched: 6. The receptor was isolated from a young man in good health and CMV-seronegative. This chain joins TRBV4-1 and TRBJ2-2; 9 bases align to TRBD2. The sequenced sample was PBMCs. The CDR3 sequence is CASSQATLAGAGELFF. The CDR3 region has the DNA TGCGCCAGCAGCCAAGCGACTTTAGCGGGAGCCGGGGAGCTGTTTTTT.